This is a list of T cell receptor beta chains from one sample in a study of cytomegalovirus exposure and HLA in healthy donors. The method was immunoSEQ multiplex PCR; TCRdb's version includes in-frame clones alone and lacks a portion of them. The sample holds 160,000 or so clones; 78% are singletons and the top ten take more than 1.2%. Sequenced material: PBMCs. These receptors were collected from a male donor in good health and CMV-seronegative. Each CDR3 is given with its conserved first and last residue. Fields, in order: J gene, V gene, CDR3 protein.

j_call: TRBJ1-6; v_call: TRBV28; cdr3_aa: CAIRPGWDNSPLHF
j_call: TRBJ1-1; v_call: TRBV7-2; cdr3_aa: CASSGTGASGGEAFF
j_call: TRBJ1-5; v_call: TRBV28; cdr3_aa: CASSLIGGGNQPQHF
j_call: TRBJ1-2; v_call: TRBV10-3; cdr3_aa: CAAADPNYGYTF
j_call: TRBJ1-1; v_call: TRBV7-6; cdr3_aa: CASTGGGANTEAFF
j_call: TRBJ2-7; v_call: TRBV7-2; cdr3_aa: CASSLDRDRGLEQYF
j_call: TRBJ2-6; v_call: TRBV5-1; cdr3_aa: CASSLVAGSGANVLTF
j_call: TRBJ1-1; v_call: TRBV11-2; cdr3_aa: CASSRRGAFDTEAFF
j_call: TRBJ2-5; v_call: TRBV9; cdr3_aa: CASSVGAGTAGETQYF
j_call: TRBJ2-3; v_call: TRBV5-6; cdr3_aa: CASSFRLAGGVSTDTQYF
j_call: TRBJ2-7; v_call: TRBV11-3; cdr3_aa: CASSLAGASYEQYF
j_call: TRBJ1-1; v_call: TRBV30; cdr3_aa: CAWSFRGGTEAFF
j_call: TRBJ2-5; v_call: TRBV7-9; cdr3_aa: CASSLAWDRRLQETQYF
j_call: TRBJ1-3; v_call: TRBV11-2; cdr3_aa: CASSLGQGIGNTIYF
j_call: TRBJ1-1; v_call: TRBV4-1; cdr3_aa: CASSQAQGNTEAFF
j_call: TRBJ1-2; v_call: TRBV27; cdr3_aa: CASSPSGQDYYGYTF
j_call: TRBJ1-1; v_call: TRBV5-6; cdr3_aa: CASSPRAGRNTEAFF
j_call: TRBJ2-5; v_call: TRBV7-2; cdr3_aa: CASSKQDSQETQYF
j_call: TRBJ1-1; v_call: TRBV29-1; cdr3_aa: CSVRLQGEAFF
j_call: TRBJ2-1; v_call: TRBV7-6; cdr3_aa: CASSAGGTSFLFF
j_call: TRBJ1-2; v_call: TRBV6-5; cdr3_aa: CASTMTGHYGYTF
j_call: TRBJ1-4; v_call: TRBV2; cdr3_aa: CASRGTGEEKLFF
j_call: TRBJ2-1; v_call: TRBV5-1; cdr3_aa: CASSLNYYNNEQFF
j_call: TRBJ2-7; v_call: TRBV6-1; cdr3_aa: CASSEPGTSSYEQYF
j_call: TRBJ1-5; v_call: TRBV28; cdr3_aa: CASSLEYGSQPQHF
j_call: TRBJ1-4; v_call: TRBV7-6; cdr3_aa: CASSPGQGSNEKLFF
j_call: TRBJ2-7; v_call: TRBV19; cdr3_aa: CASSFGQGTYEQYF
j_call: TRBJ1-1; v_call: TRBV5-8; cdr3_aa: CASSLEGLSNTEAFF
j_call: TRBJ2-5; v_call: TRBV5-4; cdr3_aa: CASSYGTSGSQETQYF
j_call: TRBJ1-5; v_call: TRBV7-9; cdr3_aa: CASSPAGVQGSNQPQHF
j_call: TRBJ2-5; v_call: TRBV5-1; cdr3_aa: CASSFKPQETQYF
j_call: TRBJ2-1; v_call: TRBV4-3; cdr3_aa: CASSQRGGRDNEQFF
j_call: TRBJ2-2; v_call: TRBV2; cdr3_aa: CAIIPGTVNTGELFF